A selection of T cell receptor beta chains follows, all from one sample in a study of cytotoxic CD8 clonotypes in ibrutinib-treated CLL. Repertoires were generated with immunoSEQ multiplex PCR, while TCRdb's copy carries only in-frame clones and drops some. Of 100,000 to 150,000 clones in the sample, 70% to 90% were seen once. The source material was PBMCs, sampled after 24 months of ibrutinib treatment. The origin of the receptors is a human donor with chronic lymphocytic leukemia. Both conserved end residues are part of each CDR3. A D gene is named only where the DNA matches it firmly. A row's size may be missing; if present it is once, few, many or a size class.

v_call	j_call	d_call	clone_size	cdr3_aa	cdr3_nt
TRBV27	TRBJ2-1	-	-	CASSPLPGGPTNNEQFF	TGTGCCAGCAGTCCCCTCCCCGGAGGGCCGACAAACAATGAGCAGTTCTTC
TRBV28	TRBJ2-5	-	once	CASSTRRLARETQYF	TGTGCCAGCAGTACCAGACGGCTCGCCCGGGAGACCCAGTACTTC
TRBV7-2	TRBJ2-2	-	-	CASSPGPDRLVAGELFF	TGTGCCAGCAGCCCCGGCCCAGATCGACTAGTAGCCGGGGAGCTGTTTTTT
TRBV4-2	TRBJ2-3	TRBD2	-	CASLAGGFTDTQYF	TGTGCCAGCTTAGCGGGGGGCTTCACAGATACGCAGTATTTT
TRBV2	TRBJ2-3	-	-	CASSEDRASTDTQYF	TGTGCCAGCAGTGAAGACAGGGCAAGCACAGATACGCAGTATTTT
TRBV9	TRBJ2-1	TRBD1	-	CASSVDTGGYNEQFF	TGTGCCAGCAGCGTAGACACAGGGGGTTACAATGAGCAGTTCTTC
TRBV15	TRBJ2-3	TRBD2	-	CATSRGGLAGGPGTDTQYF	TGTGCCACCAGCAGAGGAGGACTAGCGGGGGGGCCGGGCACAGATACGCAGTATTTT
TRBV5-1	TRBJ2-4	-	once	CASSSGTGQSAQYF	TGCGCCAGCAGCTCCGGGACCGGACAGTCCGCTCAGTACTTC
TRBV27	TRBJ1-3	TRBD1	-	CAIRPGQGETRDSGNTIYF	TGTGCCATCCGGCCGGGACAGGGGGAGACCAGAGATTCTGGAAACACCATATATTTT
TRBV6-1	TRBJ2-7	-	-	CASKAQGGHYEQYF	TGTGCCAGCAAAGCGCAGGGGGGCCATTACGAGCAGTACTTC
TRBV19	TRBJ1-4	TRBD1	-	CASSVTGGNEKLFF	TGTGCCAGTAGCGTGACAGGGGGCAATGAAAAACTGTTTTTT
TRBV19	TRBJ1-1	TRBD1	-	CASSSQRQGGSVPAFF	TGTGCCAGTAGTAGCCAAAGACAGGGTGGATCTGTTCCAGCTTTCTTT
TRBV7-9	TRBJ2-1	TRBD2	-	CASSRTSGAYNEQFF	TGTGCCAGCAGCCGGACTAGCGGGGCTTACAATGAGCAGTTCTTC
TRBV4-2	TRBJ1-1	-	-	CASSLRDTDGTEAFF	TGTGCCAGCAGCCTCCGGGACACCGACGGCACTGAAGCTTTCTTT
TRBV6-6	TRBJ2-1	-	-	CASSPRLEYSHEQFF	TGTGCCAGCAGTCCTCGGCTGGAGTATAGTCATGAGCAGTTCTTC
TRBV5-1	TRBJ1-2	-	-	CASSSEQGGYTF	TGCGCCAGCAGCTCCGAACAGGGAGGCTACACCTTC
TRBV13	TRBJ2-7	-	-	CASSFMRGEQYF	TGTGCCAGCAGCTTCATGAGGGGCGAGCAGTACTTC
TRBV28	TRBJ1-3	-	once	CASSRENTIYF	TGTGCCAGCAGCCGAGAAAACACCATATATTTT
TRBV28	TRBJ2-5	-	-	CASGLETQYF	TGTGCCAGCGGGCTAGAGACCCAGTACTTC
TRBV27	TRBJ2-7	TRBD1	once	CASSLLRDRRSYEQYF	TGTGCCAGCAGTTTACTGCGGGACAGGCGGTCCTACGAGCAGTACTTC
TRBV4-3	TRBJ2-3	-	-	CASSQDSSTDTQYF	TGCGCCAGCAGCCAAGATTCCAGCACAGATACGCAGTATTTT
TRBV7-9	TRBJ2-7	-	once	CASSLEIWGDEQYF	TGTGCCAGCAGCTTAGAAATCTGGGGGGACGAGCAGTACTTC
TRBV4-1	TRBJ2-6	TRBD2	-	CASSQLGGAGANVLTF	TGCGCCAGCAGCCAATTGGGGGGGGCTGGGGCCAACGTCCTGACTTTC
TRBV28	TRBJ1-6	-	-	CASRPSTVFNSPLHF	TGTGCCAGCAGGCCCTCGACAGTTTTTAATTCACCCCTCCACTTT